This paragraph reports one TCR beta chain. The data originate from a study of CD8 T cells in Susac syndrome. Reverse transcription of 0.5 to 1 ug RNA was performed with random hexamers. With immunoSEQ multiplex PCR, TCR beta CDR3 was amplified across 54 Vbeta and 13 Jbeta. In TCRdb, the immunoSEQ multiplex PCR reads were re-called with MiXCR into one record per CDR3 protein. This table has approximately 120,000 distinct CDR3 sequences, just under 95% appearing once. FACS was used to enrich TEMRA cells, whereas the CD8+ and CD4+ T cells were obtained by negative isolation. CDR3 size: 18 residues. With 5 bases clipped from V and 2 bases from J, the junction kept 12 bases outside the gene matches. CDR1 is SGHTA, CDR2 FQGNSA, per germline.

The origin of this receptor is a human donor in good health. Sequenced: CD4+ T cells from PBMCs. The gene calls are TRBV7-2 and TRBJ2-4, with 10 bases that match TRBD1. The chain's CDR3 is CASSTGQGLEGSKNIQYF. In nucleotides, the CDR3 is TGTGCCAGCAGCACGGGACAGGGGTTAGAGGGCTCCAAAAACATTCAGTACTTC.